This paragraph reports one TCR beta chain. What it recognizes is unknown. This record comes from a study of T cell responses to AZD1222 COVID-19 vaccine. Broader study findings: Among the donors, most were white British and more were female, and clonal diversity was possibly underestimated. The reported proportion of spike-specific TCRs targeting unmutated variant regions was nearly half.

Assay: immunoSEQ multiplex PCR; the TCRdb copy retains only in-frame clones and omits some. The sample carries 73,000 or so clones, 75% to 85% recorded once. Looked up from germline, CDR1 is LNHDA and CDR2 is SQIVND (reference sequence). CDR3 length: 14 amino acids. Deletions cut 4 bases from V and 2 bases from J, with 10 bases between. The chain carries TRBV19 and TRBJ2-3; D is perhaps TRBD1 (6 bases). The TCR was taken from an adult in good health. The source was peripheral blood, collected on day 0 of AZD1222 vaccination. The DNA of the CDR3 is TGTGCCAGTAGTAGGACAGTACCCACAGATACGCAGTATTTT. This translates into CASSRTVPTDTQYF. The entire variable domain, with the rest obtained from reference TRBV19 and TRBJ2-3, is as follows: DGGITQSPKYLFRKEGQNVTLSCEQNLNHDAMYWYRQDPGQGLRLIYYSQIVNDFQKGDIAEGYSVSREKKESFPLTVTSAQKNPTAFYLCASSRTVPTDTQYFGPGTRLTVL.